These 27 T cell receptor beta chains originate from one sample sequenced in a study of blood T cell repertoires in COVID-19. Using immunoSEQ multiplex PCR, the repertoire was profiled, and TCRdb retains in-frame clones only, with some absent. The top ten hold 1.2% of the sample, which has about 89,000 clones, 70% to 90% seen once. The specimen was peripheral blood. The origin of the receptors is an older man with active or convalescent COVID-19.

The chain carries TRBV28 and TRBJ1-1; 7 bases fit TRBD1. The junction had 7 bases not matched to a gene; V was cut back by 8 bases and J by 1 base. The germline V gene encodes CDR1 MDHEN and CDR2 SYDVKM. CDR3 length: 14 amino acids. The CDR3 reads CASLLGTANTEAFF. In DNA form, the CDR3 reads TGTGCCAGCCTCTTGGGGACAGCGAACACTGAAGCTTTCTTT.

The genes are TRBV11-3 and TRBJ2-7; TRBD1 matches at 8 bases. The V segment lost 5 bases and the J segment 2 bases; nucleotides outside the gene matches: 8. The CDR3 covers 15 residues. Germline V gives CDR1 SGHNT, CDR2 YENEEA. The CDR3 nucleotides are TGTGCCAGCAGCCCCGCCGGGACAGGAGCCTACGAGCAGTACTTC. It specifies CASSPAGTGAYEQYF.

CDR3 sequence: CASSSTSASEQYF. The CDR3 DNA is TGCGCCAGCAGCTCGACTAGCGCGAGCGAGCAGTACTTC. The genes are TRBV5-1 and TRBJ2-7; the match to TRBD2 covers 8 bases. Germline CDR1 SGHRS, CDR2 YFSETQ. The CDR3 length is 13 residues. The V and J ends lost 3 bases and 6 bases, in that order; junction bases with no gene match: 5.

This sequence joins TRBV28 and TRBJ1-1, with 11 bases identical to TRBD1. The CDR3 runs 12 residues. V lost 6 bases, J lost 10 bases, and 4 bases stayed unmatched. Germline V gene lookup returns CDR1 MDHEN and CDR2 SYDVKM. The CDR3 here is CASRPGTGGAFF. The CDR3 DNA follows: TGTGCCAGCAGGCCCGGGACAGGGGGAGCTTTCTTT. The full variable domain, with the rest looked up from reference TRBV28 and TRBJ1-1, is DVKVTQSSRYLVKRTGEKVFLECVQDMDHENMFWYRQDPGLGLRLIYFSYDVKMKEKGDIPEGYSVSREKKERFSLILESASTNQTSMYLCASRPGTGGAFFGQGTRLTVV.

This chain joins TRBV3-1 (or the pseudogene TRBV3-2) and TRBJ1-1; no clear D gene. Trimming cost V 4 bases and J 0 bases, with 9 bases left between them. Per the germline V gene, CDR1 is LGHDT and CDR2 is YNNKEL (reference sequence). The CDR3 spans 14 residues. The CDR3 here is CASSPRELNTEAFF. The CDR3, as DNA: TGTGCCAGCAGCCCGCGGGAATTGAACACTGAAGCTTTCTTT.

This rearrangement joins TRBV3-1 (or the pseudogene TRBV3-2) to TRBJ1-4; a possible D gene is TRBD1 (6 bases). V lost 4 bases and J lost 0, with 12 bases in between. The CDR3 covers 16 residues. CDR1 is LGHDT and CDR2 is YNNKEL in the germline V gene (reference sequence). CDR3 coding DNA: TGTGCCAGCAGCCCCAGACAGGAGACAACTAATGAAAAACTGTTTTTT. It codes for CASSPRQETTNEKLFF.

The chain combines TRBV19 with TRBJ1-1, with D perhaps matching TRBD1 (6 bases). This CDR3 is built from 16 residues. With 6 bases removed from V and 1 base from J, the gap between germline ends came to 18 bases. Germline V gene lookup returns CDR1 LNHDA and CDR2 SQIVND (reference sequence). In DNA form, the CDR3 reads TGTGCCAGTAGAGCCGACAGGCAAAGGGCGAACACTGAAGCTTTCTTT. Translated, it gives CASRADRQRANTEAFF.

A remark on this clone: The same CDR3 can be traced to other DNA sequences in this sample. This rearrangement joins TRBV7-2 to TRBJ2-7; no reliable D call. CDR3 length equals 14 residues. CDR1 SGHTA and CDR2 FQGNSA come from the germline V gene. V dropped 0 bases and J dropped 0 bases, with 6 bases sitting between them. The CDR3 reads CASSLAAGSYEQYF. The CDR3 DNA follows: TGTGCCAGCAGCTTAGCCGCCGGCTCCTACGAGCAGTACTTC.

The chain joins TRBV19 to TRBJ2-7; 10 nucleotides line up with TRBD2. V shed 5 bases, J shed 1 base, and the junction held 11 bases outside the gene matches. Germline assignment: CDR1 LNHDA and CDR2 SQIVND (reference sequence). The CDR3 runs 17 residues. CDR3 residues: CASSLRPSGRRSYEQYF. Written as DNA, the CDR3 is TGTGCCAGTAGTCTCCGCCCTAGCGGGAGAAGGTCCTACGAGCAGTACTTC.

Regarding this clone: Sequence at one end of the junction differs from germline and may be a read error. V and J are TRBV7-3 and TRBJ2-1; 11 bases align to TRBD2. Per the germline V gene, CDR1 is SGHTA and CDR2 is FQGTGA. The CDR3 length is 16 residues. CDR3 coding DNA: TGTGCCAGCAGCTTAGTTGGGACTAGCGGTTACAGTGAGCAGTTCTTC. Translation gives CASSLVGTSGYSEQFF.

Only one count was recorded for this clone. This CDR3 is CASSGTKNSNQPQHF. CDR3 sequence (DNA): TGTGCCAGCAGCGGGACAAAGAATAGCAATCAGCCCCAGCATTTT. The chain employs TRBV6-2 or TRBV6-3 and TRBJ1-5; a possible D gene is TRBD1 (6 bases). V lost 6 bases to trimming and J lost 0 bases, with 12 bases between them. The CDR3 is made up of 15 amino acids. Germline CDR1 reads MNHEY; CDR2 reads SVGEGT.

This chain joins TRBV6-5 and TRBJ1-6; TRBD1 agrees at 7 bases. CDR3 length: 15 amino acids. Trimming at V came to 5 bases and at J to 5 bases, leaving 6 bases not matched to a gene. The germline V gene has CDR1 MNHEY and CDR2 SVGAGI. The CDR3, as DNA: TGTGCCAGCAGTCAGGGGGTTTTGGATAATTCACCCCTCCACTTT. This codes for CASSQGVLDNSPLHF.

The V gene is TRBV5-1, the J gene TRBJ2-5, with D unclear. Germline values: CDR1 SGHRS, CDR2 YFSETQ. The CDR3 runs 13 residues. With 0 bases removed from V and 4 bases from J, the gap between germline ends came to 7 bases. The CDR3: CASSLASGETQYF. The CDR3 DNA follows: TGCGCCAGCAGCTTGGCATCCGGAGAGACCCAGTACTTC.

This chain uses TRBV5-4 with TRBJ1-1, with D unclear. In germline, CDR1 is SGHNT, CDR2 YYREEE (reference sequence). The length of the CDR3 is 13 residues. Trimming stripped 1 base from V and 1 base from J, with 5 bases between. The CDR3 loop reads CASSLFGNTEAFF. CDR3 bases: TGTGCCAGCAGCTTGTTCGGGAACACTGAAGCTTTCTTT.

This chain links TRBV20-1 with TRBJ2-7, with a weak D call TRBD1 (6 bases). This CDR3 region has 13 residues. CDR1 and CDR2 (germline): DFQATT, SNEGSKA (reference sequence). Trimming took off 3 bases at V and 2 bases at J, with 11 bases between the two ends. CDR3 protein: CSASSAGAYEQYF. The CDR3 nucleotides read TGCAGTGCTAGTAGCGCAGGGGCCTACGAGCAGTACTTC.

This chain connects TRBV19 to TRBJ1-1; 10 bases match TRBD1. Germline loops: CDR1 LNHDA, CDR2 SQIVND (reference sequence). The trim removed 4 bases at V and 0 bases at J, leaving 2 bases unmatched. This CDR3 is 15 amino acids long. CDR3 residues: CASSTGQGLNTEAFF. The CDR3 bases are TGTGCCAGTAGTACGGGACAGGGGTTGAACACTGAAGCTTTCTTT.

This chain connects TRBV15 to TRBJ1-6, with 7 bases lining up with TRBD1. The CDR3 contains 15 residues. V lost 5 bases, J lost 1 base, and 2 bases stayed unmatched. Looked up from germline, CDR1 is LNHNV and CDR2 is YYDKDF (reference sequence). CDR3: CATSQDRSYNSPLHF. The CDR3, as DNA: TGTGCCACCAGCCAGGACAGGTCCTATAATTCACCCCTCCACTTT. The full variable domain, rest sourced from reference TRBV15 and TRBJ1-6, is DAMVIQNPRYQVTQFGKPVTLSCSQTLNHNVMYWYQQKSSQAPKLLFHYYDKDFNNEADTPDNFQSRRPNTSFCFLDIRSPGLGDTAMYLCATSQDRSYNSPLHFGNGTRLTVT.

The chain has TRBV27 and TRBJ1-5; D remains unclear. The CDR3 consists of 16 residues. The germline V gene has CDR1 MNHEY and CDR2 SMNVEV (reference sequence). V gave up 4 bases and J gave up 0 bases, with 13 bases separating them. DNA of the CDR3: TGTGCCAGCAGTTCCCAGTGGGCAGGTAGCAATCAGCCCCAGCATTTT. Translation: CASSSQWAGSNQPQHF.

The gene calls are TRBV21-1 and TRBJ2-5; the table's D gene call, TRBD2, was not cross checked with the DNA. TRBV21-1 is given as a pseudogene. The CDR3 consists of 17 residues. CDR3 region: CASSTPGLAGGKETQYF. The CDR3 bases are TGTGCCAGCAGCACCCCGGGACTAGCGGGAGGGAAAGAGACCCAGTACTTC.

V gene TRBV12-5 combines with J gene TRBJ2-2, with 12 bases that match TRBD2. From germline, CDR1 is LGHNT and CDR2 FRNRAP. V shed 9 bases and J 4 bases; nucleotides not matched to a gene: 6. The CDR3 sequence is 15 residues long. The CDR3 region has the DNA TGTGCTAGCCGCGGACTAGCGGGAATCACCGGGGAGCTGTTTTTT. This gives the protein CASRGLAGITGELFF.

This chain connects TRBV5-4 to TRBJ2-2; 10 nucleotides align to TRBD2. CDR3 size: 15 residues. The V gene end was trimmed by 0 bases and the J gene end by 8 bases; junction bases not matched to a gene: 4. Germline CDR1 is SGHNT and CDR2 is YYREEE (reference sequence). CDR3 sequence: CASSLAASGRGELFF. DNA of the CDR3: TGTGCCAGCAGCTTGGCAGCTAGCGGGAGAGGGGAGCTGTTTTTT.

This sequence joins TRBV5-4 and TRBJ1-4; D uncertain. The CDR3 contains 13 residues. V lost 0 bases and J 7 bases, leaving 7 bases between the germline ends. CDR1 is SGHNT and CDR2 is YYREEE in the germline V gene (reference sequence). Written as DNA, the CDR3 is TGTGCCAGCAGCTTGGCCGCAGGTGAAAAACTGTTTTTT. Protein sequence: CASSLAAGEKLFF.

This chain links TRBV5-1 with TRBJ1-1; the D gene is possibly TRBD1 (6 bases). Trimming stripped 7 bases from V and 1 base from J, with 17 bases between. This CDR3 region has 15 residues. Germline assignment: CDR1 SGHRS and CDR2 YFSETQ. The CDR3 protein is CASREGGFGNTEAFF. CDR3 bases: TGCGCCAGCCGGGAGGGGGGCTTTGGGAACACTGAAGCTTTCTTT.

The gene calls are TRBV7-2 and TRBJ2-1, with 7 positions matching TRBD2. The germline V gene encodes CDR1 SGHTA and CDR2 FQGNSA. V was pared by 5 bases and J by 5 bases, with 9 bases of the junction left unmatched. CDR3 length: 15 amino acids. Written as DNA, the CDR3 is TGTGCCAGCAGCCCCGGAGTACTAGCGCACAATGAGCAGTTCTTC. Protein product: CASSPGVLAHNEQFF.

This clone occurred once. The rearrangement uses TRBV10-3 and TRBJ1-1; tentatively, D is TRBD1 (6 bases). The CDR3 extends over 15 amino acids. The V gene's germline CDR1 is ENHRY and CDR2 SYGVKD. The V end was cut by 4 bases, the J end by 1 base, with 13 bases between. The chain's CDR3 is CAISAPDSQNTEAFF. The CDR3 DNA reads TGTGCCATCAGTGCCCCGGACAGCCAGAACACTGAAGCTTTCTTT.

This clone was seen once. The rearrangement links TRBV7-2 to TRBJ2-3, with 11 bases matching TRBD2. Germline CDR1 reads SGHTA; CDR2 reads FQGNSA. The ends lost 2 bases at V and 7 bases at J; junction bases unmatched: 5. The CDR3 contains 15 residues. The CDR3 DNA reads TGTGCCAGCAGCTTAACTAGCGGGAGTTCAAATACGCAGTATTTT. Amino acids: CASSLTSGSSNTQYF.

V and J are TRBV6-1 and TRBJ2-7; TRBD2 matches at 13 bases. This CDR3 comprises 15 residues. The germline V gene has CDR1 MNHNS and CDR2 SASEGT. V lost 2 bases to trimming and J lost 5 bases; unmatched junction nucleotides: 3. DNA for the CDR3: TGTGCCAGCAGTGAAAGGACTAGCGGGAGAAACGAGCAGTACTTC. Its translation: CASSERTSGRNEQYF.